This TCR beta chain came from a study of blood T cell repertoires in COVID-19. The count of this clone is one. The CDR3 is 13 amino acids. Germline V lookup: CDR1 GTSNPN, CDR2 SVGIG (reference sequence). The ends were cut back, 5 bases at V and 11 bases at J, with 19 bases in the middle. The table came from immunoSEQ multiplex PCR; TCRdb's copy has only in-frame clones and leaves some out. The sample includes more than 150,000 clones, 87% seen only once; the top ten take about 2.2%. The V and J genes are TRBV30 and TRBJ1-5, with D possibly matching TRBD1 (5 bases). The sample taken for sequencing was PBMCs or T cells enriched from blood (not recorded which). This receptor was taken from a young woman who had recovered from COVID-19. CDR3 sequence reads: CAWAPGGEGAQHF. The CDR3 nucleotides read TGTGCCTGGGCCCCCGGGGGAGAGGGCGCCCAGCATTTT.